This entry describes one T cell receptor beta chain. Its target antigen remains unknown. Base qualities are not recorded, but no much larger clone differs from it by a single base. This entry is derived from a study of T cell changes during pregnancy in multiple sclerosis (dated by TCRdb to about 2019). The study in broad terms: The study examined how the T cell repertoire changed over the course of pregnancy in women with multiple sclerosis.

Library prep was done by the immunoSEQ multiplex PCR assay. Sourced from immuneACCESS, this table was stored by TCRdb with only in-frame sequences that have V and J called. A share of the clones is absent; for the studies checked, an unresolved V gene accounts for under half, and the remainder has no known explanation. For this sample there are tens of thousands of clones; 75% to 95% appear just once. The ten largest make up roughly 0.5% of the sample. CDR1 and CDR2, looked up from the germline V gene, are MDHEN and SYDVKM. Trimming removed 5 bases from V and 1 base from J, leaving 12 bases between the germline ends. Its CDR3 holds 15 amino acids, cysteine through phenylalanine. Solely the CDR3 DNA is kept, with 45 bases framed from the first base.

The receptor comes from a female donor in good health, enrolled as a control in a pregnancy study. The material sequenced was CD4+ T cells from peripheral blood mononuclear cells, taken in the second trimester of pregnancy. The sequence is built from TRBV28 and TRBJ2-4; too little of a D gene remains to name it. The encoded CDR3 is CASSPTVLAKNIQYF. The nucleotide sequence is given as TGTGCCAGCAGTCCAACGGTTCTGGCCAAAAACATTCAGTACTTC.